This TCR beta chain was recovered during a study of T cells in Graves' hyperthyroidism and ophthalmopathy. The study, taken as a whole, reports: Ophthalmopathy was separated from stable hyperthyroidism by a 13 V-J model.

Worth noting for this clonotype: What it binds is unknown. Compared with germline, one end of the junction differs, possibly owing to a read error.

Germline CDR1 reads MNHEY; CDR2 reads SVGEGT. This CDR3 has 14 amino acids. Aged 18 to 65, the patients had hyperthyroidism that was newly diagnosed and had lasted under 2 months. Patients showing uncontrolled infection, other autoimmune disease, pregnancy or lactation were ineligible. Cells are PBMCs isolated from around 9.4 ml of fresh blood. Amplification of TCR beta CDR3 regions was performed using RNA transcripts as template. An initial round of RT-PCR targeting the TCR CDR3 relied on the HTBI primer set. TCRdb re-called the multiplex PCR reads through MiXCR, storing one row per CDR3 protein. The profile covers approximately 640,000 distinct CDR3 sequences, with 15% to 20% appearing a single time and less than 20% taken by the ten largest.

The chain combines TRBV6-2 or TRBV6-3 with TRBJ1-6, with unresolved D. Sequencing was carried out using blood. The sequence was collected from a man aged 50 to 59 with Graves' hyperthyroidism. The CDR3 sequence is CASSNSNNNSPPHF. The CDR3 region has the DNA TGTGCCAGCAGCAACAGCAACAATAATTCACCCCCCCACTTT.